The 16 T cell receptor beta chains below all came from one sample that was sequenced in a study of T cells after yellow fever vaccination. Each CDR3 protein is one row after TCRdb ran MiXCR on the 5' RACE reads. The repertoire holds approximately 93,000 distinct CDR3 sequences, with about 5.8% as singletons. Specimen: CD8+ T cells sorted from PBMCs, collected 10 days after the yellow fever booster vaccination. These receptors were obtained from a man aged 18 to 30 who received the YFV17D yellow fever vaccine.

This clonotype has more than one count but fewer than ten. This chain joins TRBV5-1 and TRBJ1-2; TRBD1 is a possible D gene (5 bases). This CDR3 is built from 15 residues. V was shortened by 0 bases and J by 2 bases, with 11 bases between the two germline ends. Germline V lookup: CDR1 SGHRS, CDR2 YFSETQ. The CDR3 reads CASSLGVGGNYGYTF. CDR3 bases: TGCGCCAGCAGCTTGGGGGTCGGGGGAAACTATGGCTACACCTTC.

This clonotype has only a few counts. J is TRBJ2-1 and V is TRBV27, with 7 bases fitting TRBD1. The CDR3 totals 12 residues. Trimming at V came to 8 bases and at J to 2 bases, leaving 0 bases not matched to a gene. The germline V gene has CDR1 MNHEY and CDR2 SMNVEV (reference sequence). The CDR3 DNA sequence: TGTGCCAGCGGGACAGCCTACAATGAGCAGTTCTTC. This sequence encodes CASGTAYNEQFF.

This clonotype was detected many times. This chain joins TRBV7-9 and TRBJ1-1; tentatively, D is TRBD1 (5 bases). With 5 bases removed from V and 7 bases from J, the gap between germline ends came to 11 bases. CDR1 is SEHNR, CDR2 FQNEAQ, per germline (reference sequence). The CDR3 totals 12 residues. The DNA of the CDR3 is TGTGCCAGCAGCGAGGGACGGCTTGAAGCTTTCTTT. This sequence encodes CASSEGRLEAFF.

This clonotype was seen at least ten times. The genes are TRBV7-9 and TRBJ1-1; maybe TRBD1 (5 bases). The germline V and J ends were trimmed by 6 bases and 4 bases, with 18 bases remaining between them. The CDR3 is 15 residues long. Germline V gene lookup returns CDR1 SEHNR and CDR2 FQNEAQ (reference sequence). The CDR3 DNA reads TGTGCCAGCAGTTTCCCGGGGGGAGGAGGCACTGAAGCTTTCTTT. Translation gives CASSFPGGGGTEAFF.

This clonotype was counted between two and nine times. V is TRBV9 and J is TRBJ2-7; D might be TRBD1 (5 bases). The V end lost 0 bases, the J end lost 3 bases, and 10 bases lay between the germline ends. Germline CDR1 is SGDLS and CDR2 is YYNGEE. This CDR3 is built from 14 residues. CDR3 DNA: TGTGCCAGCAGCGTAGGGGCCGACAGCTACGAGCAGTACTTC. Translation gives CASSVGADSYEQYF.

This clonotype has only a few counts. This rearrangement joins TRBV6-6 to TRBJ1-4; 7 bases match TRBD1. Germline V gene data show CDR1 as MNHNY and CDR2 as SVGAGI (reference sequence). V trimming: 6 bases; J trimming: 8 bases; junction bases outside the gene matches: 21. This CDR3 has 18 residues. The CDR3 is CASSSPDRMLYEREKLFF. In nucleotides, the CDR3 is TGTGCCAGCAGCTCTCCGGACAGGATGTTGTACGAGAGAGAAAAACTGTTTTTT.

The rearrangement uses TRBV5-1 and TRBJ2-7, with D unresolved. V dropped 3 bases and J dropped 3 bases, with 13 bases sitting between them. The CDR3 is made up of 14 amino acids. Germline-derived CDR1 and CDR2 are SGHRS and YFSETQ. CDR3 protein: CASSSSRVSYEQYF. Written as DNA, the CDR3 is TGCGCCAGCAGCTCGTCCCGGGTCAGCTACGAGCAGTACTTC.

CDR3 loop: CASSLTGGRPSWNEQFF. The CDR3 nucleotides read TGTGCCAGCAGCTTAACGGGGGGGCGGCCGAGTTGGAATGAGCAGTTCTTC. This sequence joins TRBV7-9 and TRBJ2-1, with 8 bases that match TRBD2. Germline lookup yields CDR1 SEHNR and CDR2 FQNEAQ (reference sequence). This CDR3 is 17 amino acids long. Trimming removed 2 bases from V and 7 bases from J; junction bases left unmatched: 13.

The V gene is TRBV29-1, the J gene TRBJ1-1; no reliable D call. This CDR3 contains 12 residues. With 4 bases removed from V and 1 base from J, the gap between germline ends came to 7 bases. The V gene's germline CDR1 is SQVTM and CDR2 ANQGSEA. The CDR3 DNA follows: TGCAGCGTTGTCTCGGAGAACACTGAAGCTTTCTTT. Its translation is CSVVSENTEAFF.

The chain joins TRBV7-3 to TRBJ2-5; 7 bases align to TRBD2. Germline-derived CDR1 and CDR2 are SGHTA and FQGTGA. This CDR3 is 15 amino acids long. V was clipped by 5 bases and J by 5 bases; unmatched bases: 11. In DNA form, the CDR3 reads TGTGCCAGCAGCCCGGGAGACCGGGAGGTGGAGACCCAGTACTTC. Its protein is CASSPGDREVETQYF.

The chain joins TRBV30 to TRBJ1-3; D is unresolved. The CDR3 has 11 residues. Trimming removed 4 bases at V and 4 bases at J, with 5 bases between. Germline CDR1 reads GTSNPN; CDR2 reads SVGIG (reference sequence). The CDR3 reads CAWTVGNTIYF. In DNA form, the CDR3 reads TGTGCCTGGACCGTCGGAAACACCATATATTTT.

The chain joins TRBV7-6 to TRBJ2-3; TRBD2 is a possible D gene (5 bases). From germline, CDR1 is SGHVS and CDR2 FNYEAQ. Trimming took off 2 bases at V and 4 bases at J, with 13 bases between the two ends. This CDR3 is built from 15 residues. CDR3 residues: CASSLTRLAADTQYF. CDR3 DNA: TGTGCCAGCAGCTTAACAAGGCTAGCAGCAGATACGCAGTATTTT.

This clonotype was seen only a few times. The V call is TRBV7-2, the J call TRBJ2-2; TRBD2 matches at 10 bases. Trimming at V came to 5 bases and at J to 2 bases, leaving 8 bases not matched to a gene. The CDR3 is 17 residues long. Germline CDR1 and CDR2: SGHTA and FQGNSA. In DNA form, the CDR3 reads TGTGCCAGCAGCCGTTTGAGCGGGGGGGAAAACACCGGGGAGCTGTTTTTT. Translated: CASSRLSGGENTGELFF.

There are a few counts of this clonotype. V usage is TRBV29-1 and J usage is TRBJ2-2, with D perhaps TRBD2 (6 bases). Germline CDR1 reads SQVTM; CDR2 reads ANQGSEA. This CDR3 comprises 13 residues. Trimming removed 7 bases from V and 3 bases from J, with 12 bases in between. CDR3 DNA: TGCAGCGCTCCCACGGGAGACACCGGGGAGCTGTTTTTT. Translation gives CSAPTGDTGELFF.

This clonotype turned up a few times. The CDR3 coding sequence is TGTGCCAGCAGCGAAACCGGGACAGGGGCAACTAATGAAAAACTGTTTTTT. It translates to CASSETGTGATNEKLFF. The chain links TRBV7-8 to TRBJ1-4, with TRBD1 matching 10 bases. V was clipped by 5 bases and J by 0 bases; unmatched bases: 6. The germline CDR1 and CDR2 sequences are SGHVS and FQNEAQ. This CDR3 spans 17 amino acids.

This clonotype showed up just a few times. V gene TRBV29-1 combines with J gene TRBJ2-1, with 7 bases aligning to TRBD2. Losses at the gene ends were 3 bases for V and 5 bases for J; bases not matched to a gene: 4. Germline CDR1 reads SQVTM; CDR2 reads ANQGSEA. CDR3 length: 13 amino acids. The CDR3 nucleotides are TGCAGCGTTGATGCGGGGGAAAACAATGAGCAGTTCTTC. Translated: CSVDAGENNEQFF.